Each of the 7 T cell receptor beta chains below was sequenced from the same sample in a study of molecular identifiers for immune sequencing clone quantification. TCRdb redid the calling of the PCR reads with MiXCR, one entry per CDR3 protein. There are 490,000 or so distinct CDR3 sequences in the sample; about 22% occur only once, and 0.84% lies in the top ten. The sequenced material came from naive CD8+ T cells from blood, with Jurkat cell RNA spiked in. Sample subset: FACS-sorted CD8+CD4-CCR7+CD45RA+ naive T cells. These receptors originate from a human donor in good health. Some libraries in this study had Jurkat cell RNA spiked in.

The V call is TRBV12-3 or TRBV12-4, the J call TRBJ2-1; D call uncertain. The CDR3 length is 16 residues. V was clipped by 6 bases and J by 0 bases, with 15 bases between them. DNA of the CDR3: TGTGCCAGCAGCCCGTTTAAGGGAAGCTCCTACAATGAGCAGTTCTTC. Protein product: CASSPFKGSSYNEQFF.

This clonotype was counted ten times or more. The V gene is TRBV11-2, the J gene TRBJ2-3; the match to TRBD2 covers 10 bases. CDR1 and CDR2 (germline): SGHAT, FQNNGV. The CDR3 totals 16 residues. Trimming took 1 base from V and 5 from J; bases not matched to a gene: 6. CDR3: CASSLVPAGGQDTQYF. In nucleotides, the CDR3 is TGTGCCAGCAGCTTAGTTCCAGCGGGGGGGCAAGATACGCAGTATTTT.

The V call is TRBV6-2 or TRBV6-3, the J call TRBJ1-2; weak D call: TRBD1 (6 bases). The CDR3 runs to 14 residues. V lost 7 bases and J 6 bases, leaving 18 bases between the germline ends. Looked up from germline, CDR1 is MNHEY and CDR2 is SVGEGT. The CDR3 DNA follows: TGTGCCAGCACTTTACGGACAGTTCCAAATGGCTACACCTTC. Amino acids: CASTLRTVPNGYTF.

This clonotype came up many times. The chain employs TRBV7-9 and TRBJ2-3, with D perhaps matching TRBD1 or TRBD2 (5 bases each). The germline V gene encodes CDR1 SEHNR and CDR2 FQNEAQ (reference sequence). Trimming stripped 5 bases from V and 2 bases from J, with 17 bases between. The CDR3 has 16 residues. DNA for the CDR3: TGTGCCAGCAGCAACCTGAGGGGTTGGCCCACAGATACGCAGTATTTT. It is translated as CASSNLRGWPTDTQYF.

Concerning this clonotype itself: A junction end diverges from the germline sequence, so it may reflect a read error. This chain links TRBV5-3 with TRBJ2-3; the D is unclear. TRBV5-3 is labeled an ORF, and its function is uncertain. CDR3 length: 12 residues. CDR3 coding DNA: TGTGCCAGCAGCTTTTTGAGAGATACGCATTATTTT. Translation: CASSFLRDTHYF.

Concerning this clonotype itself: An end of the junction differs from the germline gene, which may be a read error. The rearrangement joins TRBV12-3 or TRBV12-4 to TRBJ1-1; a possible D gene is TRBD1 (6 bases). The CDR3 spans 14 residues. The CDR3 loop reads CASSATGMNTEVFF. Here the CDR3 DNA reads TGTGCCAGCAGTGCAACAGGGATGAACACTGAAGTTTTCTTT.

This clonotype was seen repeatedly, ten times or more. The CDR3 DNA sequence: TGCGCCAGCAGCCCCGGACCTGCCCCAGCCAAAAACATTCAGTACTTC. Translation gives CASSPGPAPAKNIQYF. V usage is TRBV4-3 and J usage is TRBJ2-4, with D uncertain. CDR3 length: 16 amino acids. CDR1 is LGHNA and CDR2 is YSLEER in the germline V gene. Trimming removed 4 bases at V and 0 bases at J, with 13 bases between.